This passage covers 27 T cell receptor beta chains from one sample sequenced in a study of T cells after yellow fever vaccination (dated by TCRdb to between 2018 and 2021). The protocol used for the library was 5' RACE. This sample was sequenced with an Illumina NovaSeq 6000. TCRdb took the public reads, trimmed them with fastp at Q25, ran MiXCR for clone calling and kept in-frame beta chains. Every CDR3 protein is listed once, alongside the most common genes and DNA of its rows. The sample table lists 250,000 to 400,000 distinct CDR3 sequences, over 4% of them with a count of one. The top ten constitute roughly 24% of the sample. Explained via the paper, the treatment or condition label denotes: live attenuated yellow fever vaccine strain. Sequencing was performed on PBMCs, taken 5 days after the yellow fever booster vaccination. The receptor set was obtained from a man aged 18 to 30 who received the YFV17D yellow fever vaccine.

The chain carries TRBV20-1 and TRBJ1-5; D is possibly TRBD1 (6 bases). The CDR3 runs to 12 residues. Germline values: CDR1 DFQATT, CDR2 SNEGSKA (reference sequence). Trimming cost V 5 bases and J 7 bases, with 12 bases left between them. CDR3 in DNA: TGCAGTGCTCAACAGGGAGGACAGCCCCAGCATTTT. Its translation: CSAQQGGQPQHF.

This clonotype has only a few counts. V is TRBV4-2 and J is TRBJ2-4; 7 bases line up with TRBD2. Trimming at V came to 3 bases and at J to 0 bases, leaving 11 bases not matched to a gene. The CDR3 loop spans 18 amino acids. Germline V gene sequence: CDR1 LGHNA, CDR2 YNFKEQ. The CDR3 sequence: CASSQEGRASLAKNIQYF. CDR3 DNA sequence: TGTGCCAGCAGCCAGGAAGGGAGGGCGTCTCTAGCCAAAAACATTCAGTACTTC.

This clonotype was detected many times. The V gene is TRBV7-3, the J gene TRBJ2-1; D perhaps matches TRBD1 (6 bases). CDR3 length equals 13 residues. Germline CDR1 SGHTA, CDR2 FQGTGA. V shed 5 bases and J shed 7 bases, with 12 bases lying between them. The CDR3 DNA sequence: TGTGCCAGCAGCCAACAGGGCGGTAATGAGCAGTTCTTC. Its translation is CASSQQGGNEQFF.

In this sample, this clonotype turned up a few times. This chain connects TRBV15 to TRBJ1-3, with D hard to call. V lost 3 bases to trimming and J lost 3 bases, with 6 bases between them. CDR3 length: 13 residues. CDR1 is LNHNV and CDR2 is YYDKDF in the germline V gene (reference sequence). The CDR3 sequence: CATSRTVGNTIYF. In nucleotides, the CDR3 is TGTGCCACCAGCAGGACCGTTGGAAACACCATATATTTT. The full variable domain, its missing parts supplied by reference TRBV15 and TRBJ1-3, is DAMVIQNPRYQVTQFGKPVTLSCSQTLNHNVMYWYQQKSSQAPKLLFHYYDKDFNNEADTPDNFQSRRPNTSFCFLDIRSPGLGDTAMYLCATSRTVGNTIYFGEGSWLTVV.

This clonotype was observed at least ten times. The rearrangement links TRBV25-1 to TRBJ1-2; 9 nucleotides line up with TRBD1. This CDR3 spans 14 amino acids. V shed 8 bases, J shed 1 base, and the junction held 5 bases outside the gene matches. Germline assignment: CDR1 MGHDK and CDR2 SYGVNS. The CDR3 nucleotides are TGTGCCAGCCGAGGGACAGGGTTTAACTATGGCTACACCTTC. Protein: CASRGTGFNYGYTF.

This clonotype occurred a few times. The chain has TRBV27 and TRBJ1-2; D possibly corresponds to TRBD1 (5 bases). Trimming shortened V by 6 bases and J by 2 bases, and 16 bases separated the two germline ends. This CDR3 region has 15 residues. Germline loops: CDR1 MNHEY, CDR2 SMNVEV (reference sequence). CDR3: CASSPPGAGNYGYTF. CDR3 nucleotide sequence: TGTGCCAGCAGCCCTCCCGGGGCGGGGAACTATGGCTACACCTTC.

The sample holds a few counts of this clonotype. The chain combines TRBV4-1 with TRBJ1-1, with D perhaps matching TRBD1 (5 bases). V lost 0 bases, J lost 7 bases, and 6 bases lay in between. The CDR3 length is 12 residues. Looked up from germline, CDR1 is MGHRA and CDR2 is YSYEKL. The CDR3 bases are TGCGCCAGCAGCCAAGAAGGGGTTGAAGCTTTCTTT. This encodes CASSQEGVEAFF.

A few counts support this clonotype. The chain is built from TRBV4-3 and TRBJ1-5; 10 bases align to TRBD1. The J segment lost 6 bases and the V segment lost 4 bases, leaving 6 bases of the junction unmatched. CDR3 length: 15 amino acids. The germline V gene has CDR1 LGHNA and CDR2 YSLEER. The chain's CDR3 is CASSLGTGVSQPQHF. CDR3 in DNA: TGCGCCAGCAGCCTTGGGACAGGGGTGAGTCAGCCCCAGCATTTT.

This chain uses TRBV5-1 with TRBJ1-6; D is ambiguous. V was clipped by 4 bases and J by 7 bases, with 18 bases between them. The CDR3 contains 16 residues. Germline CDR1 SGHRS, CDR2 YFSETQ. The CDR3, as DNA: TGCGCCAGCAGCGACGACGTCGGCCAGAGGAATTCACCCCTCCACTTT. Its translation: CASSDDVGQRNSPLHF.

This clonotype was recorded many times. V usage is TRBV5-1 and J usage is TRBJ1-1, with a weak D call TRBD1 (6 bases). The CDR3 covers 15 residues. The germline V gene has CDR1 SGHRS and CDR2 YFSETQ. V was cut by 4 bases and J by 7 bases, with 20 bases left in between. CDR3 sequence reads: CASSRGGGPSDEAFF. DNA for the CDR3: TGCGCCAGCAGCCGAGGGGGGGGCCCGAGTGATGAAGCTTTCTTT.

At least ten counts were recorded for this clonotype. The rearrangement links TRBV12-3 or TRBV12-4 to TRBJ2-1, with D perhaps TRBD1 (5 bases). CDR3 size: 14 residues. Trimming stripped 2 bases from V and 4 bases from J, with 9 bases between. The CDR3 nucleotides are TGTGCCAGCAGTTTACTGGGGCCATACAATGAGCAGTTCTTC. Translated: CASSLLGPYNEQFF.

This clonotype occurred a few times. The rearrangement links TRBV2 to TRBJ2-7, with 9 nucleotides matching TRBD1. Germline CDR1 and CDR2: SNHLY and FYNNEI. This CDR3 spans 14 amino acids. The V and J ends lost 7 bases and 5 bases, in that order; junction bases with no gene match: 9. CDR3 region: CASIGGQGMDEQYF. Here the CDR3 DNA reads TGTGCCAGCATTGGGGGACAGGGTATGGACGAGCAGTACTTC.

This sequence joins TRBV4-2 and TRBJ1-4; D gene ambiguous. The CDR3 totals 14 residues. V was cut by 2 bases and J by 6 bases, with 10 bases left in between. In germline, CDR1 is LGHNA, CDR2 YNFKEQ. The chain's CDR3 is CASSQRAGDEKLFF. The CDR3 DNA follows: TGTGCCAGCAGCCAACGGGCGGGTGATGAAAAACTGTTTTTT.

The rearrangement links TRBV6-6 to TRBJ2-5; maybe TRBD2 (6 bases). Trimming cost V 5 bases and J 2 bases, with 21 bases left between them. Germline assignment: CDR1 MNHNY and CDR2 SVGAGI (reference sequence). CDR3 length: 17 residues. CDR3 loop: CASSTGASRGAQETQYF. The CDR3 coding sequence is TGTGCCAGCAGTACCGGAGCTTCTCGCGGGGCTCAAGAGACCCAGTACTTC.

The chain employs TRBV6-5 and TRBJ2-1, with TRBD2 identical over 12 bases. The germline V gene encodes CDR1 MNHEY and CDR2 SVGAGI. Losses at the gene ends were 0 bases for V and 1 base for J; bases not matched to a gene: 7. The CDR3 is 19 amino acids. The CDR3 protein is CASSYSGLAGGFSYNEQFF. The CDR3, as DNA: TGTGCCAGCAGTTACTCAGGGCTAGCGGGGGGGTTTTCCTACAATGAGCAGTTCTTC.

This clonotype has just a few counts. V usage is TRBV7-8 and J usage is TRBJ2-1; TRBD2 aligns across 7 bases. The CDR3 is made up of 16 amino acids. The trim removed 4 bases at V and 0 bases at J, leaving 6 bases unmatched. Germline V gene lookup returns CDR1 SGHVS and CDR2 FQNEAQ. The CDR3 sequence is CASSSQLASSYNEQFF. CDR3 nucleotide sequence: TGTGCCAGCAGCTCACAACTAGCGAGCTCCTACAATGAGCAGTTCTTC.

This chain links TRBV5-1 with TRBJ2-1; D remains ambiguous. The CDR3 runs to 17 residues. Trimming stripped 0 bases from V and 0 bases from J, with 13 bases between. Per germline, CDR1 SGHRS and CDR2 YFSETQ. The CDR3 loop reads CASSLASRPSSYNEQFF. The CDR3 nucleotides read TGCGCCAGCAGCTTGGCCTCAAGGCCAAGCTCCTACAATGAGCAGTTCTTC. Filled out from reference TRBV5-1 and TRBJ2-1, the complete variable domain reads KAGVTQTPRYLIKTRGQQVTLSCSPISGHRSVSWYQQTPGQGLQFLFEYFSETQRNKGNFPGRFSGRQFSNSRSEMNVSTLELGDSALYLCASSLASRPSSYNEQFFGPGTRLTVL.

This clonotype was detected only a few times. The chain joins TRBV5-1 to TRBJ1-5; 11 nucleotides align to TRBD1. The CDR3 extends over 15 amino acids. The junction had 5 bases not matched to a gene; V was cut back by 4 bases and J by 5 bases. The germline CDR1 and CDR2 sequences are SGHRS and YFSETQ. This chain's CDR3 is CASSPDRGRDQPQHF. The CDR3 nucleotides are TGCGCCAGCAGCCCGGACAGGGGGCGGGATCAGCCCCAGCATTTT.

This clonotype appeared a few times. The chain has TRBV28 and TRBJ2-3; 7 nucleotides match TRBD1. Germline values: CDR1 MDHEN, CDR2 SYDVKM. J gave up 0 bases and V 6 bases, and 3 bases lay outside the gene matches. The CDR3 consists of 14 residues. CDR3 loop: CASRIQGSTDTQYF. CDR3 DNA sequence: TGTGCCAGCAGGATACAGGGGAGCACAGATACGCAGTATTTT.

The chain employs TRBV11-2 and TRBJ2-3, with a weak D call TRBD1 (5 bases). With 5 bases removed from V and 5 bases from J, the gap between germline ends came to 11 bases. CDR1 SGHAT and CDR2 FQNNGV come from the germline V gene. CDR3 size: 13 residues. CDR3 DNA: TGTGCCAGCAGCGGACGACAGCTAGATACGCAGTATTTT. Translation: CASSGRQLDTQYF. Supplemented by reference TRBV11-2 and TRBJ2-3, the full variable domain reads EAGVAQSPRYKIIEKRQSVAFWCNPISGHATLYWYQQILGQGPKLLIQFQNNGVVDDSQLPKDRFSAERLKGVDSTLKIQPAKLEDSAVYLCASSGRQLDTQYFGPGTRLTVL.

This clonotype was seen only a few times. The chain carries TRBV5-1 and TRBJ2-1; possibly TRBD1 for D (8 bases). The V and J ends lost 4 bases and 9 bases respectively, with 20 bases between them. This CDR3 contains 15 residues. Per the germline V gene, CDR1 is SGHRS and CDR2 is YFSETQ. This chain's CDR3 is CASSLGTGGGGEQFF. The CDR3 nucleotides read TGCGCCAGCAGCCTAGGGACAGGCGGCGGGGGTGAGCAGTTCTTC.

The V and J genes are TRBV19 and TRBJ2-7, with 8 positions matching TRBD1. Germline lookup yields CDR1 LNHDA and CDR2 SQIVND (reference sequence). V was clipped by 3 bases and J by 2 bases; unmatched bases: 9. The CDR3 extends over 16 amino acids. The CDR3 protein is CASSIGSTGAAYEQYF. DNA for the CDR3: TGTGCCAGTAGTATCGGTTCGACAGGGGCCGCCTACGAGCAGTACTTC.

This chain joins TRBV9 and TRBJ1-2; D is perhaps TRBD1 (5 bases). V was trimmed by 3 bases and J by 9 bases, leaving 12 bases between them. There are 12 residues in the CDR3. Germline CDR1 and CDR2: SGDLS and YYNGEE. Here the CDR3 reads CASSAGGSRYTF. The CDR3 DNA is TGTGCCAGCAGCGCGGGGGGTTCGCGCTACACCTTC.

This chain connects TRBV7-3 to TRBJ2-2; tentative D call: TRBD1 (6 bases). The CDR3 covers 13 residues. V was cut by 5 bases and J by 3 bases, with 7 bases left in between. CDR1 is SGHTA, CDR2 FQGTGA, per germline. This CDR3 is CASSAGDTGELFF. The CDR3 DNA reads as TGTGCCAGCAGCGCAGGGGACACCGGGGAGCTGTTTTTT.

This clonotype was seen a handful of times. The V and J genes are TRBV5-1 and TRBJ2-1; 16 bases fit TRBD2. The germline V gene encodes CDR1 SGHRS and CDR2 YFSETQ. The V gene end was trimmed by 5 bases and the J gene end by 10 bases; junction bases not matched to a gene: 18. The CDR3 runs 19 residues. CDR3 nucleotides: TGCGCCAGCAGATTCTTAACCTACCCGGGACTAGCGGGGGGGATAGAGCAGTTCTTC. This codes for CASRFLTYPGLAGGIEQFF.

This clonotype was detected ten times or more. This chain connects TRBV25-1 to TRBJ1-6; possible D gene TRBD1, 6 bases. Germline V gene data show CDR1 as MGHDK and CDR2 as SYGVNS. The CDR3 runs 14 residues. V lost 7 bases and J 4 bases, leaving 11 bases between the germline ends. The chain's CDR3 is CASKLQGYNSPLHF. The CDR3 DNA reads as TGTGCCAGCAAACTACAGGGTTATAATTCACCCCTCCACTTT.

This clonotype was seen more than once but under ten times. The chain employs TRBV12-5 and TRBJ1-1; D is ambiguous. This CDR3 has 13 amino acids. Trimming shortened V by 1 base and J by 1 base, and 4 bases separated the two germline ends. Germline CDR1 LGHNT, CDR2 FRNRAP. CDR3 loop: CASGLEENTEAFF. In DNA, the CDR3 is TGTGCTAGTGGTTTGGAAGAGAACACTGAAGCTTTCTTT. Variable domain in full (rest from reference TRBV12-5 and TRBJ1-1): DARVTQTPRHKVTEMGQEVTMRCQPILGHNTVFWYRQTMMQGLELLAYFRNRAPLDDSGMPKDRFSAEMPDATLATLKIQPSEPRDSAVYFCASGLEENTEAFFGQGTRLTVV.